These 4 T cell receptor beta chains were sequenced from one sample in a study of response to subunit inactivated influenza vaccine. One entry per CDR3 protein results from TCRdb running MiXCR on the RT-PCR reads. The sample records about 160,000 distinct CDR3 sequences, around 9.9% being singletons. Sequenced material: non-naive T cells sorted from PBMCs, taken roughly 47 days after vaccination. These receptors all come from a man aged 45-60 years who received an inactivated influenza vaccine.

This clonotype has only a few counts. The V gene is TRBV7-2, the J gene TRBJ2-1; the D gene is possibly TRBD2 (6 bases). The CDR3 runs 16 residues. In germline, CDR1 is SGHTA, CDR2 FQGNSA. V was cut by 0 bases and J by 0 bases, with 9 bases left in between. CDR3 protein: CASSLAGAGSYNEQFF. DNA for the CDR3: TGTGCCAGCAGCTTAGCGGGAGCGGGCTCCTACAATGAGCAGTTCTTC.

This clonotype occurred a few times. The chain combines TRBV7-6 with TRBJ1-1; D is ambiguous. The V end was cut by 3 bases, the J end by 1 base, with 6 bases between. CDR1 and CDR2 (germline): SGHVS, FNYEAQ. The CDR3 is 13 residues long. The CDR3 DNA is TGTGCCAGCAGCTTCTTAGCGAACACTGAAGCTTTCTTT. This encodes CASSFLANTEAFF.

There are a few counts of this clonotype. This sequence joins TRBV11-2 and TRBJ1-2; a weak D match, TRBD1 (6 bases). The ends were cut back, 7 bases at V and 4 bases at J, with 19 bases in the middle. The CDR3 sequence is 15 residues long. Germline V gene lookup returns CDR1 SGHAT and CDR2 FQNNGV. CDR3 in DNA: TGTGCCAGCATCCCCAAAGGGGGGTTAAGCTATGGCTACACCTTC. Translation gives CASIPKGGLSYGYTF.

The rearrangement joins TRBV11-2 to TRBJ2-2, with a tentative D call TRBD1 (7 bases). This CDR3 is 17 amino acids long. Germline V CDR1 and CDR2: SGHAT, FQNNGV. Between the trimmed V and J ends, which lost 5 bases and 3 bases, there was a span of 19 bases. The chain's CDR3 is CASSANRGLLDTGELFF. The DNA for the CDR3 is TGTGCCAGCAGCGCTAACAGGGGACTTCTAGACACCGGGGAGCTGTTTTTT.